Included here is one T cell receptor (delta chain) sequence, with context. This clone was seen more than once but under ten times. Its antigen is unknown. TCRdb lists the protein of a much larger clone for this DNA, which differs at residue 9, so this is likely a read error; the protein given here is translated from the DNA itself. For bulk TCR repertoire analysis, Vgamma9/Vdelta2+ and Vdelta2-negative gammadelta T cell populations were isolated by flow sorting from peripheral blood mononuclear cells. These data are taken from a study of γδ T cells in repeated Plasmodium falciparum infection (dated by TCRdb to the early 2020s). At the level of the whole study: The natural-infection arm enrolled Malian children exposed to intense seasonal malaria transmission and compared the Malian children with Australian children matched for age and gender. Five malaria-naive U.S. adults underwent four controlled human malaria infections by bites from P. falciparum NF54-infected Anopheles stephensi mosquitoes over about 640 days. Controlled-infection subjects were sampled at baseline, immediately before selected infections, and 21 days after each infection. Malian gammadelta TCR repertoires were analysed cross-sectionally in periods with no transmission and longitudinally across episodes of acute febrile malaria. The study examined how repeated Plasmodium falciparum infection shapes the human gammadelta T cell repertoire, using natural infection in Mali and controlled human malaria infection. What the study reported, not specific to this receptor: Across time and infection, the Vgamma9/Vdelta2+ TCR repertoires showed a highly stable polyclonal makeup, with many TCRgamma sequences overlapping between individuals. Generalizability was limited because the Malian cohort came from a small rural village made up predominantly of one ethnic group. Waves of new clonotype selection in Vdelta2-negative, largely Vdelta1+, gammadelta TCR repertoires appeared to be driven by repeated controlled infections. Compared with the repertoires of Australian children, the Vdelta2-negative gammadelta TCR repertoires of Malian children appeared more clonally expanded, less diverse and less shared. The controlled-infection cohort was small, limiting analysis of inter-individual variability in gammadelta T cell responses.

Library preparation was by multiplex PCR. Reads for this sample came from an Illumina MiSeq. Every sorted gammadelta T cell sample had both its TCR gamma (TRG) and TCR delta (TRD) chains sequenced. In the paper's pipeline: The repertoire analyses drew on clonotype tree plots, the accumulated frequency of the top 20 clonotypes, and diversity index (DI) and D75 metrics. In TCRdb, clones were called once more from the public reads by CATT, and rows of identical DNA were later combined. The V and J calls were not made by the authors but by TCRdb's processing. The sample data list 80,000 to 95,000 delta-chain clones, and more than 1.4% of these were observed just once. Of the sample, more than 7% falls within the top ten clones. The CDR3 holds 15 amino acids from the cysteine to the phenylalanine. CDR3 DNA only is kept here, 45 bases in frame from base 1. At the junction V is shortened by 0 bases and J by 1 base, with 9 bases in between. CDR1 and CDR2, per the germline V gene, are TSWWSYY and QGS.

The V and J genes are TRDV1 and TRDJ1, with no confident D gene call. No J segment appears in TCRdb, so it was assigned here by matching the sequence to germline. This clonotype was obtained from a pool of human donors (malaria-infected and uninfected, not separated). The specimen was gamma-delta T cells from blood. DNA sequence: TGTGCTCTTGGGGAACTCTTTCCGTGCACCGATAAACTCATCTTT. It specifies CALGELFPCTDKLIF.